Shown below are 16 T cell receptor beta chains from a single sample sequenced in a study of blood T cell repertoires in COVID-19. The table came from immunoSEQ multiplex PCR; TCRdb's copy has only in-frame clones and leaves some out. The sample carries roughly 110,000 clones, roughly 85% recorded once. The sequenced material came from peripheral blood. These TCRs come from a man aged 35-49 years with acute or convalescent COVID-19.

The chain is built from TRBV4-1 and TRBJ2-1; 12 nucleotides agree with TRBD2. Germline values: CDR1 MGHRA, CDR2 YSYEKL. The CDR3 loop spans 16 amino acids. Trimming removed 1 base from V and 5 bases from J; junction bases left unmatched: 3. The DNA for the CDR3 is TGCGCCAGCAGCCAAGCCACTAGCGGGGGGAACAATGAGCAGTTCTTC. Its translation is CASSQATSGGNNEQFF.

This clone appeared a few times. V and J are TRBV7-8 and TRBJ2-3; the match to TRBD1 covers 10 bases. Germline CDR1 and CDR2: SGHVS and FQNEAQ. The CDR3 spans 17 residues. The ends lost 5 bases at V and 0 bases at J; junction bases unmatched: 8. CDR3 sequence: CASSPFLGQGSTDTQYF. CDR3 DNA sequence: TGTGCCAGCAGCCCGTTCTTGGGACAGGGGAGCACAGATACGCAGTATTTT.

The chain is built from TRBV7-9 and TRBJ2-5, with a possible D match to TRBD2 (5 bases). CDR1 SEHNR and CDR2 FQNEAQ come from the germline V gene (reference sequence). The CDR3 has 15 residues. The V end lost 1 base, the J end lost 7 bases, and 16 bases lay between the germline ends. DNA of the CDR3: TGTGCCAGCAGCTTAGTAGGCCTTGACTACGGGACCCAGTACTTC. Translated, it gives CASSLVGLDYGTQYF.

J is TRBJ2-7 and V is TRBV29-1; D is unclear. The length of the CDR3 is 15 residues. Germline lookup yields CDR1 SQVTM and CDR2 ANQGSEA. V dropped 0 bases and J dropped 3 bases, with 15 bases sitting between them. This chain's CDR3 is CSVEEGRSHNYEQYF. DNA of the CDR3: TGCAGCGTTGAAGAGGGCAGGTCCCATAACTACGAGCAGTACTTC.

This CDR3 reads CAISEGLASDTQYF. CDR3 coding DNA: TGTGCCATCAGTGAGGGGCTAGCCTCAGATACGCAGTATTTT. V and J are TRBV10-3 and TRBJ2-3; possibly TRBD2 for D (5 bases). CDR3 length equals 14 residues. V shed 2 bases and J shed 4 bases, with 10 bases lying between them. The germline V gene encodes CDR1 ENHRY and CDR2 SYGVKD.

V usage is TRBV7-3 and J usage is TRBJ2-5, with 7 bases matching TRBD1. CDR3 length: 14 amino acids. From germline, CDR1 is SGHTA and CDR2 FQGTGA. V lost 5 bases to trimming and J lost 7 bases; unmatched junction nucleotides: 10. CDR3 protein: CASSQGTASWTQYF. As DNA, the CDR3 is TGTGCCAGCAGCCAAGGGACAGCTTCATGGACCCAGTACTTC.

The chain uses TRBV11-2 and TRBJ2-2; D perhaps matches TRBD1 (5 bases). V lost 5 bases to trimming and J lost 0 bases, with 19 bases between them. The germline V gene encodes CDR1 SGHAT and CDR2 FQNNGV. The CDR3 extends over 18 amino acids. The CDR3 nucleotides read TGTGCCAGCAGCGCTCGTCGACAGACCCCTACGAACACCGGGGAGCTGTTTTTT. Translated, it gives CASSARRQTPTNTGELFF.

This rearrangement joins TRBV14 to TRBJ2-3; D is perhaps TRBD1 (6 bases). V lost 0 bases to trimming and J lost 0 bases, with 13 bases between them. Germline lookup yields CDR1 SGHDN and CDR2 FVKESK. This CDR3 is built from 17 residues. CDR3 DNA: TGTGCCAGCAGCCAAGAATCAGACAGGTCTAGCACAGATACGCAGTATTTT. Translating it yields CASSQESDRSSTDTQYF.

The chain is built from TRBV19 and TRBJ1-2; TRBD1 might be the D (5 bases). The germline V gene has CDR1 LNHDA and CDR2 SQIVND (reference sequence). The length of the CDR3 is 14 residues. Trimming took 4 bases from V and 4 from J, leaving 13 bases between them. The CDR3: CASSRDSAIYGYTF. The DNA of the CDR3 is TGTGCCAGTAGTAGGGACTCGGCCATCTATGGCTACACCTTC.

CDR3 sequence (DNA): TGTGCCAGCAGCCAAGGCCAGGGGGCCAGCGAGCAGTACTTC. The encoded protein is CASSQGQGASEQYF. V and J are TRBV3-1 (or the pseudogene TRBV3-2) and TRBJ2-7; 8 nucleotides align to TRBD1. This CDR3 has 14 amino acids. Losses at the gene ends were 1 base for V and 6 bases for J; bases not matched to a gene: 5. Germline CDR1 reads LGHDT; CDR2 reads YNNKEL (reference sequence).

This clone was recorded a few times. CDR3 sequence: CASGPGTSGASDTQYF. In DNA, the CDR3 is TGTGCTAGTGGTCCCGGGACTAGCGGGGCATCAGATACGCAGTATTTT. This sequence joins TRBV12-5 and TRBJ2-3, with 13 bases lining up with TRBD2. Germline V gene sequence: CDR1 LGHNT, CDR2 FRNRAP. Losses at the gene ends were 5 bases for V and 4 bases for J; bases not matched to a gene: 6. The CDR3 runs to 16 residues.

The rearrangement joins TRBV6-4 to TRBJ2-1; 8 nucleotides align to TRBD2. Germline V gene sequence: CDR1 MRHNA, CDR2 SNTAGT. The CDR3 has 15 amino acids. V gave up 2 bases and J gave up 12 bases; unmatched junction bases: 12. CDR3 in DNA: TGTGCCAGCAGTGACGGGCGGGGGGCAGGTGTGCGGCAGTTCTTC. Protein product: CASSDGRGAGVRQFF.

This chain uses TRBV9 with TRBJ1-5; D uncertain. The V end was cut by 0 bases, the J end by 0 bases, with 7 bases between. The germline V gene has CDR1 SGDLS and CDR2 YYNGEE. CDR3 length: 15 residues. This CDR3 is CASSVGPHSNQPQHF. DNA for the CDR3: TGTGCCAGCAGCGTAGGGCCTCATAGCAATCAGCCCCAGCATTTT.

The chain recombines TRBV3-1 (or the pseudogene TRBV3-2) with TRBJ1-2; D possibly corresponds to TRBD1 (6 bases). CDR1 and CDR2 (germline): LGHDT, YNNKEL (reference sequence). The CDR3 consists of 15 residues. Trimming took 1 base from V and 7 from J, leaving 16 bases between them. The DNA of the CDR3 is TGTGCCAGCAGCCAAGGTCGATCAGGGGAAGCTGGCTACACCTTC. It codes for CASSQGRSGEAGYTF.

This clone was seen more than once but under ten times. The chain has TRBV7-9 and TRBJ1-1; D is unresolved. CDR1 SEHNR and CDR2 FQNEAQ come from the germline V gene (reference sequence). V lost 3 bases, J lost 5 bases, and 10 bases lay in between. This CDR3 contains 13 residues. The CDR3 loop is CASSLDGGTEAFF. The CDR3 region has the DNA TGTGCCAGCAGCTTGGACGGCGGGACTGAAGCTTTCTTT.

This chain connects TRBV7-3 to TRBJ2-7, with a possible D match to TRBD1 (6 bases). V lost 5 bases to trimming and J lost 4 bases, with 21 bases between them. This CDR3 is 16 amino acids long. The germline V gene has CDR1 SGHTA and CDR2 FQGTGA. The chain's CDR3 is CASSNNETGSCYEQYF. The CDR3 DNA follows: TGTGCCAGCAGCAATAACGAAACAGGGTCCTGTTACGAGCAGTACTTC.